Shown below are 7 T cell receptor beta chains from a single sample sequenced in a study of beta chain features in type 1 diabetes. The authors reverse transcribed all of the isolated RNA, so sequencing captured expressed TCRB transcripts. TCRdb keeps only in-frame clones here, not all; method: immunoSEQ multiplex PCR. In the table there are around 450,000 clones, roughly 11% of which are singletons. The sequenced material came from naive CD4+ T cells from blood. The receptor set was obtained from a woman aged 18-29 years in good health.

The sample holds a few counts of this clone. The V call is TRBV4-2, the J call TRBJ1-6, with TRBD1 as a possible D gene (6 bases). CDR3 size: 15 residues. Trimming removed 3 bases from V and 10 bases from J, with 16 bases in between. Germline CDR1 reads LGHNA; CDR2 reads YNFKEQ. CDR3 nucleotides: TGTGCCAGCAGCCACCTTAACAGGGTGGAATCACCCCTCCACTTT. Translated: CASSHLNRVESPLHF.

The rearrangement uses TRBV14 and TRBJ2-5, with TRBD1 matching over 8 bases. The germline V gene has CDR1 SGHDN and CDR2 FVKESK. Losses at the gene ends were 4 bases for V and 4 bases for J; bases not matched to a gene: 8. There are 15 residues in the CDR3. The CDR3 sequence: CASSPSGGKGETQYF. CDR3 DNA: TGTGCCAGCAGCCCCTCAGGGGGCAAGGGAGAGACCCAGTACTTC.

The genes are TRBV9 and TRBJ2-1; D is perhaps TRBD1 or TRBD2 (5 bases each). The length of the CDR3 is 16 residues. Germline-derived CDR1 and CDR2 are SGDLS and YYNGEE. V shed 0 bases and J shed 0 bases, with 10 bases lying between them. CDR3 amino acids: CASSVASRGSYNEQFF. The CDR3 nucleotides read TGTGCCAGCAGCGTAGCATCGAGGGGCTCCTACAATGAGCAGTTCTTC.

This chain joins TRBV5-1 and TRBJ2-5, with unresolved D. The CDR3 runs to 12 residues. CDR1 and CDR2 (germline): SGHRS, YFSETQ. The V gene lost 1 base and the J gene lost 5 bases, with 6 bases spanning the gap. DNA of the CDR3: TGCGCCAGCAGCTTGTCAATCGAGACCCAGTACTTC. Protein product: CASSLSIETQYF.

This clone was observed a handful of times. The V call is TRBV19, the J call TRBJ2-7, with D possibly being TRBD2 (5 bases). The CDR3 sequence is 14 residues long. Germline V gives CDR1 LNHDA, CDR2 SQIVND (reference sequence). With 4 bases removed from V and 2 bases from J, the gap between germline ends came to 12 bases. The DNA for the CDR3 is TGTGCCAGTAGTACCAAAGGGAGCCCCTACGAGCAGTACTTC. It translates to CASSTKGSPYEQYF.

V is TRBV27 and J is TRBJ2-2; 10 nucleotides agree with TRBD1. J lost 4 bases, V lost 3 bases, and 5 bases had no gene match. The CDR3 sequence is 16 residues long. Germline V gene sequence: CDR1 MNHEY, CDR2 SMNVEV (reference sequence). CDR3 residues: CASSFRDRGSTGELFF. In DNA, the CDR3 is TGTGCCAGCAGTTTCCGGGACAGGGGATCCACCGGGGAGCTGTTTTTT.

In DNA form, the CDR3 reads TGCGCCAGCAGCTTGGGTTCCCGGGGGCGAGAGACCCAGTACTTC. Amino acid sequence: CASSLGSRGRETQYF. The rearrangement uses TRBV5-1 and TRBJ2-5, with D tentatively TRBD1 or TRBD2 (6 bases each). Trimming left V 0 bases short and J 4 bases short, with 13 bases between. Germline values: CDR1 SGHRS, CDR2 YFSETQ. This CDR3 is built from 15 residues.